This is a list of T cell receptor beta chains from one sample in a study of cytomegalovirus exposure and HLA in healthy donors. Method: immunoSEQ multiplex PCR; TCRdb's copy keeps in-frame clones and lacks some. This sample has some 220,000 clones, with about 80% found just once. The specimen sequenced was PBMCs. The receptors stem from a woman aged 40-49 years in good health and CMV-seronegative. Both conserved end residues are part of each CDR3. The D gene is left open where the match is weak. Clone sizes are given selectively: once, few, many, or a class where the clone is expanded.

D gene	V gene	clone size	J gene	CDR3 DNA	CDR3 protein
TRBD1	TRBV6-1	-	TRBJ2-7	TGTGCCAGCAGTGGGACAGGGGGCCTCGGCGAGCAGTACTTC	CASSGTGGLGEQYF
TRBD2	TRBV4-3	once	TRBJ2-3	TGCGCCAGCAGCCATCTACCTAGCGGCCTCACAGATACGCAGTATTTT	CASSHLPSGLTDTQYF
-	TRBV21-1	-	TRBJ1-6	TGTGCCAGCAGCACTGAAACACAGGGGAGAACAGATTCACCCCTCCACTTT	CASSTETQGRTDSPLHF
-	TRBV5-1	-	TRBJ2-2	TGCGCCAGCAGCTTGCAGCCAGGGCACACCGGGGAGCTGTTTTTT	CASSLQPGHTGELFF
-	TRBV27	-	TRBJ2-7	TGTGCCAGCAGTTACGGAAACAGGCTAACCTACGAGCAGTACTTC	CASSYGNRLTYEQYF
-	TRBV28	-	TRBJ2-6	TGTGCCAGCAGCGTCGCAGGGCGCGCTGGGGCCAACGTCCTGACTTTC	CASSVAGRAGANVLTF
TRBD1	TRBV13	-	TRBJ1-1	TGTGCCAGCAGCCGCATGACAGGGCCAGAAGCTTTCTTT	CASSRMTGPEAFF
-	TRBV4-1	few	TRBJ1-3	TGCGCCAGCAGCCAAGAGGGGGGACGGGGGTGGGGGTCTGGAAACACCATATATTTT	CASSQEGGRGWGSGNTIYF
TRBD2	TRBV5-1	few	TRBJ2-1	TGCGCCAGCAGCTTGGGACTAGCGGGGGGGATGTATGAGCAGTTCTTC	CASSLGLAGGMYEQFF
TRBD2	TRBV30	-	TRBJ2-5	TGTGCCTGGAGTGGCGGCGGGGGGCAAGAGACCCAGTACTTC	CAWSGGGGQETQYF
TRBD1	TRBV7-9	-	TRBJ1-2	TGTGCCAGCAGCTCGGCAGACAGGGGGTATGGCTACACCTTC	CASSSADRGYGYTF
-	TRBV6-1	-	TRBJ1-1	TGTGCCAGCAGTGAAGCGCCGGCGGTCAAAGCTTTCTTT	CASSEAPAVKAFF
-	TRBV9	-	TRBJ1-2	TGTGCCAGCAGCGCCAGCCGGGACTCCCATGGCTACACCTTC	CASSASRDSHGYTF
TRBD2	TRBV15	-	TRBJ2-7	TGTGCCACCAGCAGAGATCTGTCTAGCGGGGGGGCAGCGCAGTACTTC	CATSRDLSSGGAAQYF
-	TRBV6-1	few	TRBJ1-3	TGTGCCAGCAGTGAAGACAGGATCGGAAACACCATATATTTT	CASSEDRIGNTIYF
-	TRBV7-3	-	TRBJ1-2	TGTGCCAGCAGCAACGACAGGAACTATGGCTACACCTTC	CASSNDRNYGYTF
TRBD1	TRBV5-1	-	TRBJ2-5	TGCGCCAGCAGCTTATTTACAGGGGCATCAGAGACCCAGTACTTC	CASSLFTGASETQYF
-	TRBV29-1	-	TRBJ2-2	TGCAGCGGGGGCCCGGGTGACGACACCGGGGAGCTGTTTTTT	CSGGPGDDTGELFF
TRBD2	TRBV4-2	-	TRBJ2-3	TGTGCCAGCAGCCAAGTCAGGGGTAGCGGGGAGGGGACCGATACGCAGTATTTT	CASSQVRGSGEGTDTQYF
TRBD1	TRBV28	-	TRBJ1-6	TGTGCCAGCAGGCCGGGACAGGGGGCGTGGGGAACCCTCCACTTT	CASRPGQGAWGTLHF
TRBD1	TRBV7-3	-	TRBJ2-1	TGTGCCAGCAGCTACACAGGGGCCACCTCCAATGAGCAGTTCTTC	CASSYTGATSNEQFF
TRBD1	TRBV18	few	TRBJ1-4	TGTGCCAGCTCATCGAAACTGCCGGGACAGGGGGAAGAAAAACTGTTTTTT	CASSSKLPGQGEEKLFF
-	TRBV21-1	-	TRBJ2-7	TGTGCCACCGGTTTCCCCGATGGGACAGGGGGCCAAAAAAGCTCCTACGAGCAGTACTTC	CATGFPDGTGGQKSSYEQYF
-	TRBV2	-	TRBJ1-1	TGTGCCAGCAGCGCTGTCCCAGGACAGATGAACACTGAAGCTTTCTTT	CASSAVPGQMNTEAFF
-	TRBV5-1	-	TRBJ1-2	TGCGCCAGCAGCAACCGGGACAACTCCTATGGCTACACCTTC	CASSNRDNSYGYTF
TRBD2	TRBV4-2	-	TRBJ2-5	TGTGCCAGCAGCCCCACTAGCGGGGGCGGTTGGGAGACCCAGTACTTC	CASSPTSGGGWETQYF
-	TRBV27	-	TRBJ2-3	TGTGCCAGCAGGACACGGGAGTTGAGAACAGATACGCAGTATTTT	CASRTRELRTDTQYF
-	TRBV5-5	few	TRBJ1-5	TGTGCCAGCAGCTACTGGGTTAGAGGGCGGAAGAATCAGCCCCAGCATTTT	CASSYWVRGRKNQPQHF
-	TRBV4-2	-	TRBJ2-1	TGTGCCAGCAGCGCAGAAGGGGCGGATGAGCAGTTCTTC	CASSAEGADEQFF